One sample yielded the 30 T cell receptor beta chains listed below, sequenced in a study of blood T cell repertoires in COVID-19. TCRdb keeps only in-frame clones here, not all; method: immunoSEQ multiplex PCR. This sample carries about 190,000 clones, roughly 90% of them seen once, and the ten largest clones take about 0.59%. Sequencing input: peripheral blood. All receptors derive from a man between 45 and 60 years old with acute or convalescent COVID-19.

The chain carries TRBV5-4 and TRBJ2-1, with 7 bases identical to TRBD1. The CDR3 is 15 amino acids. The V segment lost 0 bases and the J segment 7 bases; nucleotides outside the gene matches: 7. The germline V gene encodes CDR1 SGHNT and CDR2 YYREEE (reference sequence). The CDR3 region is CASSLESGGLNEQFF. CDR3 DNA sequence: TGTGCCAGCAGCTTGGAGTCAGGGGGTTTAAATGAGCAGTTCTTC.

The chain uses TRBV7-9 and TRBJ1-6, with 10 bases identical to TRBD1. The trim removed 1 base at V and 9 bases at J, leaving 0 bases unmatched. Germline assignment: CDR1 SEHNR and CDR2 FQNEAQ (reference sequence). This CDR3 has 14 amino acids. CDR3 bases: TGTGCCAGCAGCTTAGGGACAGGGGGTTCACCCCTCCACTTT. This gives the protein CASSLGTGGSPLHF.

This clone was seen once. The chain recombines TRBV6-5 with TRBJ1-6; D is perhaps TRBD1 (6 bases). With 5 bases removed from V and 2 bases from J, the gap between germline ends came to 7 bases. Germline V lookup: CDR1 MNHEY, CDR2 SVGAGI. There are 14 residues in the CDR3. The CDR3 sequence: CASSQGPYNSPLHF. CDR3 sequence (DNA): TGTGCCAGCAGTCAGGGGCCCTATAATTCACCCCTCCACTTT.

The rearrangement joins TRBV12-2 to TRBJ2-1; TRBD2 reflects the table's D call only, with no check against the DNA. TRBV12-2 is a documented pseudogene. The CDR3 contains 15 residues. Here the CDR3 DNA reads TGTGCAAGTCCCCCTGACCGACTATATGGCAATGAGCAGTTCTTC. It is translated as CASPPDRLYGNEQFF.

The CDR3 reads CASSSGQGSYNEQFF. In DNA, the CDR3 is TGTGCCAGCAGCTCGGGACAGGGCTCCTACAATGAGCAGTTCTTC. V is TRBV7-3 and J is TRBJ2-1; TRBD1 matches 9 bases. The V segment lost 4 bases and the J segment 0 bases; nucleotides outside the gene matches: 1. Germline V gives CDR1 SGHTA, CDR2 FQGTGA. The CDR3 sequence is 15 residues long.

The chain carries TRBV28 and TRBJ2-1, with TRBD2 as a possible D gene (7 bases). The CDR3 has 16 residues. The V gene's germline CDR1 is MDHEN and CDR2 SYDVKM. V was clipped by 5 bases and J by 4 bases, with 18 bases between them. The CDR3 bases are TGTGCCAGCAGTCCCCGCGGGGGCGCGGAGTACAATGAGCAGTTCTTC. Protein product: CASSPRGGAEYNEQFF.

This clone came up once. The V and J genes are TRBV28 and TRBJ1-6; D remains unclear. V lost 6 bases, J lost 9 bases, and 12 bases lay in between. Germline-derived CDR1 and CDR2 are MDHEN and SYDVKM. This CDR3 region has 13 residues. The CDR3 protein is CASSRLFSSPLHF. The CDR3 DNA sequence: TGTGCCAGCAGCCGTTTATTCTCTTCACCCCTCCACTTT.

The rearrangement joins TRBV7-2 to TRBJ2-6; possible D gene TRBD1, 6 bases. Germline V gene lookup returns CDR1 SGHTA and CDR2 FQGNSA. The CDR3 runs to 14 residues. The V end lost 5 bases, the J end lost 4 bases, and 9 bases lay between the germline ends. The CDR3 nucleotides are TGTGCCAGCAGCCAGGGGCGGGGGGCCAACGTCCTGACTTTC. Protein: CASSQGRGANVLTF.

The J gene is TRBJ2-7, the V gene TRBV5-4, with TRBD2 identical over 7 bases. With 3 bases clipped from V and 3 bases from J, the junction kept 6 bases outside the gene matches. This CDR3 comprises 14 residues. The germline CDR1 and CDR2 sequences are SGHNT and YYREEE (reference sequence). The CDR3 DNA is TGTGCCAGCAGCTCCGGCGGGGGATTCTACGAGCAGTACTTC. This translates into CASSSGGGFYEQYF.

The chain employs TRBV5-4 and TRBJ1-1; D may be TRBD1 (5 bases). The CDR3 loop spans 15 amino acids. The germline gives CDR1 SGHNT, CDR2 YYREEE (reference sequence). The V and J ends lost 4 bases and 0 bases respectively, with 13 bases between them. As DNA, the CDR3 is TGTGCCAGCAGCCCGGTGCAGGGCATGAACACTGAAGCTTTCTTT. Encoded protein: CASSPVQGMNTEAFF. Supplemented by reference TRBV5-4 and TRBJ1-1, the full variable domain reads ETGVTQSPTHLIKTRGQQVTLRCSSQSGHNTVSWYQQALGQGPQFIFQYYREEENGRGNFPPRFSGLQFPNYSSELNVNALELDDSALYLCASSPVQGMNTEAFFGQGTRLTVV.

This sequence joins TRBV9 and TRBJ2-7; 11 bases agree with TRBD2. CDR3 length: 13 amino acids. Germline values: CDR1 SGDLS, CDR2 YYNGEE. The V gene end was trimmed by 5 bases and the J gene end by 6 bases; junction bases not matched to a gene: 4. DNA of the CDR3: TGTGCCAGCAGGTCCGGGACTAGCGGCGAGCAGTACGTC. As protein: CASRSGTSGEQYV.

The CDR3 region is CASRSDNPNGYTF. For the CDR3, the DNA is TGTGCCAGCAGATCGGACAACCCGAATGGCTACACCTTC. The V gene is TRBV28, the J gene TRBJ1-2; a possible D gene is TRBD1 (5 bases). Germline loops: CDR1 MDHEN, CDR2 SYDVKM. This CDR3 has 13 amino acids. V lost 6 bases to trimming and J lost 6 bases, with 14 bases between them.

This sequence joins TRBV4-1 and TRBJ2-1; TRBD2 might be the D (5 bases). With 1 base removed from V and 9 bases from J, the gap between germline ends came to 7 bases. CDR3 size: 12 residues. Germline V gene data show CDR1 as MGHRA and CDR2 as YSYEKL. CDR3 protein: CASSQGLAEQFF. CDR3 bases: TGCGCCAGCAGCCAAGGTCTAGCTGAGCAGTTCTTC.

The count of this clone is one. One end of the junction fails to match germline, which may point to a read error. The chain has TRBV4-3 and TRBJ2-1; D gene unclear. The V gene's germline CDR1 is LGHNA and CDR2 YSLEER. This CDR3 comprises 12 residues. The DNA for the CDR3 is TGCGCCAGCAGCCAATCCTCCAATGAGCAGTTCTTC. Protein product: CASSQSSNEQFF.

The gene calls are TRBV30 and TRBJ1-2; no clear D. Germline V gene data show CDR1 as GTSNPN and CDR2 as SVGIG (reference sequence). The CDR3 contains 12 residues. V was trimmed by 0 bases and J by 8 bases, leaving 10 bases between them. CDR3 region: CAWSVNLSGYTF. CDR3 nucleotide sequence: TGTGCCTGGAGTGTCAACTTGTCCGGCTACACCTTC.

This sequence joins TRBV5-6 and TRBJ2-2; 7 nucleotides line up with TRBD2. Germline assignment: CDR1 SGHDT and CDR2 YYEEEE. There are 16 residues in the CDR3. V lost 4 bases, J lost 3 bases, and 9 bases stayed unmatched. The CDR3 loop reads CASSRWRELHTGELFF. The DNA of the CDR3 is TGTGCCAGCAGCAGGTGGCGGGAGCTACACACCGGGGAGCTGTTTTTT.

The chain links TRBV3-1 (or the pseudogene TRBV3-2) to TRBJ1-6, with 7 bases aligning to TRBD1. The CDR3 runs 14 residues. The V gene's germline CDR1 is LGHDT and CDR2 YNNKEL (reference sequence). The V gene end was trimmed by 5 bases and the J gene end by 5 bases; junction bases not matched to a gene: 3. This chain's CDR3 is CASSYGTDNSPLHF. As DNA, the CDR3 is TGTGCCAGCAGCTACGGGACAGATAATTCACCCCTCCACTTT.

This clone was counted only a few times. This sequence joins TRBV7-2 and TRBJ1-2; no firm D call. V was pared by 2 bases and J by 4 bases, with 11 bases between. This CDR3 contains 14 residues. Germline assignment: CDR1 SGHTA and CDR2 FQGNSA. CDR3 DNA sequence: TGTGCCAGCAGCTTAAAGCCCTCTGGCTATGGCTACACCTTC. Its protein product is CASSLKPSGYGYTF.

This clone was found a few times. The gene calls are TRBV5-6 and TRBJ2-4; maybe TRBD2 (6 bases). Germline loops: CDR1 SGHDT, CDR2 YYEEEE. Trimming took off 0 bases at V and 9 bases at J, with 13 bases between the two ends. The CDR3 runs to 14 residues. CDR3 loop: CASSLAGTSSIQYF. The CDR3 nucleotides read TGTGCCAGCAGCTTGGCTGGGACTTCCAGCATTCAGTACTTC.

The CDR3, as DNA: TGTGCCAGCAGTGGTTCGGCGGGTGGTGAAGCTTTCTTT. Protein: CASSGSAGGEAFF. The chain joins TRBV2 to TRBJ1-1; D not resolved. Looked up from germline, CDR1 is SNHLY and CDR2 is FYNNEI. Trimming removed 4 bases from V and 7 bases from J, with 13 bases in between. The CDR3 extends over 13 amino acids.

This chain links TRBV3-1 (or the pseudogene TRBV3-2) with TRBJ2-2; TRBD2 aligns across 13 bases. From germline, CDR1 is LGHDT and CDR2 YNNKEL (reference sequence). The junction had 4 bases not matched to a gene; V was cut back by 4 bases and J by 5 bases. This CDR3 is 16 amino acids long. CDR3 coding DNA: TGTGCCAGCAGCCGCGGACTAGCGGGAGTAACCGGGGAGCTGTTTTTT. Its protein is CASSRGLAGVTGELFF.

As to this clone: At one end, the junction sequence differs from germline, possibly due to a read error. The chain is built from TRBV30 and TRBJ2-7; 12 bases map to TRBD2. Germline CDR1 reads GTSNPN; CDR2 reads SVGIG (reference sequence). This CDR3 has 10 residues. CDR3 coding DNA: TGTGCCTCCGGGACTAGCGGGCACGACTTC. Its translation: CASGTSGHDF.

The rearrangement joins TRBV20-1 to TRBJ1-2, with D unresolved. CDR1 is DFQATT, CDR2 SNEGSKA, per germline (reference sequence). The ends were cut back, 3 bases at V and 4 bases at J, with 21 bases in the middle. CDR3 size: 16 residues. CDR3 protein: CSASRQALLSGYGYTF. The DNA for the CDR3 is TGCAGTGCTAGTCGGCAGGCTCTATTAAGCGGCTATGGCTACACCTTC.

This clone was recorded only once. The chain joins TRBV7-2 to TRBJ1-1; TRBD1 agrees at 9 bases. CDR3 length: 16 amino acids. Germline-derived CDR1 and CDR2 are SGHTA and FQGNSA. V shed 6 bases and J 5 bases; nucleotides not matched to a gene: 13. The CDR3 coding sequence is TGTGCCAGCAGTCCTCACCCGACAGGGGGATTGACTGAAGCTTTCTTT. It encodes CASSPHPTGGLTEAFF.

The rearrangement joins TRBV18 to TRBJ1-1; D possibly corresponds to TRBD1 (6 bases). This CDR3 has 14 residues. V lost 6 bases and J lost 1, with 12 bases in between. Per germline, CDR1 KGHSH and CDR2 LQKENI. CDR3 loop: CASSFGQTNTEAFF. CDR3 DNA sequence: TGTGCCAGCTCGTTTGGACAGACGAACACTGAAGCTTTCTTT.

This chain uses TRBV10-2 with TRBJ1-5, with D unclear. The CDR3 spans 16 residues. The V gene lost 2 bases and the J gene lost 0 bases, with 11 bases spanning the gap. From germline, CDR1 is WSHSY and CDR2 SAAADI. The CDR3 loop is CASSEGKINSNQPQHF. CDR3 nucleotides: TGCGCCAGCAGTGAGGGCAAGATTAATAGCAATCAGCCCCAGCATTTT.

V is TRBV6-5 and J is TRBJ1-1; 8 bases agree with TRBD1. V trimming: 7 bases; J trimming: 4 bases; junction bases outside the gene matches: 8. CDR3 size: 14 residues. From germline, CDR1 is MNHEY and CDR2 SVGAGI. This chain's CDR3 is CASTFTGGGTEAFF. The CDR3 nucleotides are TGTGCCAGCACCTTTACAGGGGGTGGCACTGAAGCTTTCTTT.

J is TRBJ2-2 and V is TRBV19, with D tentatively TRBD2 (6 bases). This CDR3 region has 13 residues. Between the trimmed V and J ends, which lost 5 bases and 7 bases, there was a span of 11 bases. Germline loops: CDR1 LNHDA, CDR2 SQIVND (reference sequence). The CDR3 sequence: CASSWMGGGELFF. CDR3 coding DNA: TGTGCCAGTAGTTGGATGGGGGGCGGGGAGCTGTTTTTT.

V gene TRBV27 combines with J gene TRBJ2-1; 8 bases match TRBD2. The CDR3 is made up of 15 amino acids. Per germline, CDR1 MNHEY and CDR2 SMNVEV (reference sequence). Trimming took 0 bases from V and 10 from J; bases not matched to a gene: 8. The CDR3 loop is CASSLSPAGAPEQFF. CDR3 in DNA: TGTGCCAGCAGTTTATCGCCAGCGGGGGCCCCGGAGCAGTTCTTC.

The chain carries TRBV29-1 and TRBJ2-1, with 14 bases identical to TRBD2. CDR1 and CDR2 (germline): SQVTM, ANQGSEA. The CDR3 length is 17 residues. Unmatched junction bases numbered 7, after V lost 5 bases and J lost 1 base. The CDR3 nucleotides are TGCAGCGTTACGGGACTAGCGGGAGTAAGGTCCTACAATGAGCAGTTCTTC. Protein sequence: CSVTGLAGVRSYNEQFF.